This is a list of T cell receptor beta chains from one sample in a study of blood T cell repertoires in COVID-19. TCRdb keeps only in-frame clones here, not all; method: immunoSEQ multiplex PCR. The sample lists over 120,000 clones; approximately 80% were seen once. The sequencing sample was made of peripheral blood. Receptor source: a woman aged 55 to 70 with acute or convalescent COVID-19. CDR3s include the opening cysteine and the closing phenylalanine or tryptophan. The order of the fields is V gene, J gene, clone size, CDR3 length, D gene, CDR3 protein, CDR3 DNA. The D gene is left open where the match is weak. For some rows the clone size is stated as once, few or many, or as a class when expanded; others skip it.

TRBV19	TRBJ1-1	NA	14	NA	CASSRNRVNTEAFF	TGTGCCAGTAGTCGAAACAGGGTGAACACTGAAGCTTTCTTT
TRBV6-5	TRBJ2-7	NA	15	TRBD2	CASRELLAEPYEQYF	TGTGCCAGCCGGGAACTACTAGCGGAGCCCTACGAGCAGTACTTC
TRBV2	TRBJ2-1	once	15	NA	CASSVLAGSYNEQFF	TGTGCCAGCAGTGTGTTAGCTGGGAGTTACAATGAGCAGTTCTTC
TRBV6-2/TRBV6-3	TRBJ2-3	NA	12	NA	CASSSSIDTQYF	TGTGCCAGCAGTTCGAGTATAGATACGCAGTATTTT
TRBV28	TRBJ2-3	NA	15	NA	CASSPTIRNTDTQYF	TGTGCCAGCAGTCCAACTATCCGTAACACAGATACGCAGTATTTT
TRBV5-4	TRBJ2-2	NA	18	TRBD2	CASSGEGLAGGGTGELFF	TGTGCCAGCAGCGGCGAGGGACTAGCGGGAGGGGGCACCGGGGAGCTGTTTTTT
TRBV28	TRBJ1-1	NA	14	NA	CASSFSFRNTEAFF	TGTGCCAGCAGTTTTAGTTTCCGGAACACTGAAGCTTTCTTT
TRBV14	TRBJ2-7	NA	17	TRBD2	CASSQRGTSGALREQYF	TGTGCCAGCAGCCAACGCGGGACTAGCGGGGCCCTACGGGAGCAGTACTTC
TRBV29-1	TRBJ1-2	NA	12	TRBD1	CSVGTGNDGYTF	TGCAGCGTGGGGACAGGGAACGATGGCTACACCTTC
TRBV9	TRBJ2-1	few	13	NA	CASSVVPGEEQFF	TGTGCCAGCAGCGTAGTACCCGGGGAGGAGCAGTTCTTC